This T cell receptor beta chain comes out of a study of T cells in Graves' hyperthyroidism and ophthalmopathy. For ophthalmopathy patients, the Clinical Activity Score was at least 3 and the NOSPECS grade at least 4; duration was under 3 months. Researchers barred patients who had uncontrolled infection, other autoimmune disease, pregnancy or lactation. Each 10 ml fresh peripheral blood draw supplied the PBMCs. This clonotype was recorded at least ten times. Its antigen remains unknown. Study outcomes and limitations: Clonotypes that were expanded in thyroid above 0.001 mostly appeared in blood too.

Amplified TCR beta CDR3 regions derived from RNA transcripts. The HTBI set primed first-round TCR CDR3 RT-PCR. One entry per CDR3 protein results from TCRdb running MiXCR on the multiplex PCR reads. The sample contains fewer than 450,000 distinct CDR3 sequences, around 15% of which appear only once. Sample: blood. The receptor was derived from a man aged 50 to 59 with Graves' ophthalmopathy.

CDR3 sequence reads: CASSQEWRPGISDTQYF. CDR3 DNA sequence: TGTGCCAGCAGCCAAGAGTGGCGACCGGGAATCAGTGATACGCAGTATTTT. V usage is TRBV14 and J usage is TRBJ2-3; TRBD2 is a possible D gene (5 bases). The CDR3 is made up of 17 amino acids. From germline, CDR1 is SGHDN and CDR2 FVKESK. Trimming shortened V by 0 bases and J by 6 bases, and 19 bases separated the two germline ends.